The rows below give T cell receptor beta chains drawn from one sample of a study of shared clonotypes between healthy human individuals. TCRdb keeps only in-frame clones here, not all; method: immunoSEQ multiplex PCR. The table has around 510,000 clones, 95% to 97% seen once. Sequenced input: naive CD4+ T cells sorted from blood. The receptors derive from a woman between 25 and 40 years old in good health. Both conserved end residues are part of each CDR3. A D gene is named only where the DNA matches it firmly.

TRBJ1-2,TRBV29-1,TRBD1,TGCAGCGTTGAAGTCAACCCCGGACAGGGTGTCTATGGCTACACCTTC,CSVEVNPGQGVYGYTF
TRBJ1-1,TRBV6-1,TRBD1,TGTGCCAGCAGTGAAGGGGCAGGGGGCTACCTCCTCACTGAAGCTTTCTTT,CASSEGAGGYLLTEAFF
TRBJ2-5,TRBV5-1,NA,TGCGCCAGCAGCTTGGCCCAAGAGACCCAGTACTTC,CASSLAQETQYF
TRBJ2-1,TRBV7-2,NA,TGTGCCAGCAGCTCAGGGGTCTCCTACAATGAGCAGTTCTTC,CASSSGVSYNEQFF
TRBJ1-3,TRBV29-1,NA,TGCAGCGTTGAAGATCCCGCCGGATACTCTGGAAACACCATATATTTT,CSVEDPAGYSGNTIYF
TRBJ2-7,TRBV4-2,NA,TGTGCCAGCAGCCCGACTGACAGGATCTACGAGCAGTACTTC,CASSPTDRIYEQYF
TRBJ2-7,TRBV28,NA,TGTGCCAGCAGTGAGTACAGGGTGGGGTCCTACGAGCAGTACTTC,CASSEYRVGSYEQYF
TRBJ1-5,TRBV6-5,NA,TGTGCCAGCAGTTACGACAGAGATCAGCCCCAGCATTTT,CASSYDRDQPQHF
TRBJ2-5,TRBV9,NA,TGTGCCAGCAGCGGCGCACTCGATAAAGAGACCCAGTACTTC,CASSGALDKETQYF
TRBJ2-2,TRBV5-8,NA,TGTGCCAGCAGCGTGCCCAGGACCAGCGTTTACACCGGGGAGCTGTTTTTT,CASSVPRTSVYTGELFF
TRBJ1-1,TRBV6-5,NA,TGTGCCAGCAGTTCTCGGGACCTTGAAGCTTTCTTT,CASSSRDLEAFF
TRBJ1-5,TRBV27,NA,TGTGCCAGCAGTTCCAAATCCCAGCATTTT,CASSSKSQHF
TRBJ2-2,TRBV5-1,NA,TGCGCCAGCAGTCAATGGCAGGCGTTCGGCACCGGGGAGCTGTTTTTT,CASSQWQAFGTGELFF
TRBJ1-5,TRBV28,TRBD1,TGTGCCAGCAGTGGACAGGATCAGCCCCAGCATTTT,CASSGQDQPQHF
TRBJ2-5,TRBV5-1,NA,TGCGCCAGCCAACTAGCACAAGAGACCCAGTACTTC,CASQLAQETQYF
TRBJ1-1,TRBV6-1,NA,TGTGCCAGCAGGAGGACGGAGAACACTGAAGCTTTCTTT,CASRRTENTEAFF